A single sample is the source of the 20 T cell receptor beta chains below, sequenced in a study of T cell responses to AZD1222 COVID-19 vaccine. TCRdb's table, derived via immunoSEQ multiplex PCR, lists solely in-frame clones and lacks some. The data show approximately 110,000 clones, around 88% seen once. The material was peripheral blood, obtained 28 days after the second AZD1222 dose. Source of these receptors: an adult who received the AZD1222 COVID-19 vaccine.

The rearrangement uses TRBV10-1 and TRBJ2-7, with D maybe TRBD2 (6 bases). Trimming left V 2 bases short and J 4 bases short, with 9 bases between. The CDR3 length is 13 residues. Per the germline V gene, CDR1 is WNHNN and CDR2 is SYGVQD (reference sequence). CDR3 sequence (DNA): TGCGCCAGCAGTGAGCCGGGAGATTACGAGCAGTACTTC. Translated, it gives CASSEPGDYEQYF.

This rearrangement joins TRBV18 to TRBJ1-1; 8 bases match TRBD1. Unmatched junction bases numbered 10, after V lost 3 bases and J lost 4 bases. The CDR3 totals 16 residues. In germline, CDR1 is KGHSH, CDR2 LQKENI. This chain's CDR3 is CASSPPRPDRGTEAFF. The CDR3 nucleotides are TGTGCCAGCTCACCCCCTAGACCAGACAGGGGCACTGAAGCTTTCTTT.

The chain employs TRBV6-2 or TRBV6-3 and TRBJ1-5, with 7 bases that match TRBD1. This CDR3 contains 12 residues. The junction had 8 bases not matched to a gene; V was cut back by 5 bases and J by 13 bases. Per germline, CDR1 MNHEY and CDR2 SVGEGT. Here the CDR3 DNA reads TGTGCCAGCAGTCCAGGGGGGGCTAAGCAGCATTTT. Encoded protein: CASSPGGAKQHF.

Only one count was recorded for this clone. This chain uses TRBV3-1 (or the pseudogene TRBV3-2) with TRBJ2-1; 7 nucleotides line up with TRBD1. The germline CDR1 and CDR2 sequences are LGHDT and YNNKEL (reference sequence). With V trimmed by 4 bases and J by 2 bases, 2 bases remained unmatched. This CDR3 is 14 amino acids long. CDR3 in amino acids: CASSRQGAYNEQFF. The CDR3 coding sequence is TGTGCCAGCAGCCGACAGGGTGCCTACAATGAGCAGTTCTTC.

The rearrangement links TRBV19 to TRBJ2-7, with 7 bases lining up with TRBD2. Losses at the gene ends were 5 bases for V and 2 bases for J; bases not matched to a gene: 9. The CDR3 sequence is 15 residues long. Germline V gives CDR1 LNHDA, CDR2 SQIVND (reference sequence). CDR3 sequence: CASSGGTTLTYEQYF. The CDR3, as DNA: TGTGCCAGTAGTGGGGGGACTACTCTTACCTACGAGCAGTACTTC.

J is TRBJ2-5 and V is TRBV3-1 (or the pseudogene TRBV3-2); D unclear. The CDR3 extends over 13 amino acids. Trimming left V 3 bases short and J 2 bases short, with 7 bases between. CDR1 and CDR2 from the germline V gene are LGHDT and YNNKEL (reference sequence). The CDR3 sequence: CASSQQIQETQYF. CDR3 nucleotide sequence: TGTGCCAGCAGCCAGCAGATTCAAGAGACCCAGTACTTC.

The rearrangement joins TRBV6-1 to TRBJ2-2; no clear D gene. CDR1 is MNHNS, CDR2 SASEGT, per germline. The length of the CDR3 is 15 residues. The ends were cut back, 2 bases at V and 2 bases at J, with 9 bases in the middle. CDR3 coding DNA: TGTGCCAGCAGTGAATGGCACGAAAACACCGGGGAGCTGTTTTTT. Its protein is CASSEWHENTGELFF.

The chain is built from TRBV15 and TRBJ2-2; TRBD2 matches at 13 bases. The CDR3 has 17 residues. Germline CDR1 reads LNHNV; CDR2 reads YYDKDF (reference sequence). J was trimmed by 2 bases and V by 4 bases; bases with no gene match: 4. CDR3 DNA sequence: TGTGCCACCAGCAAGGGACTAGCGGGGACAAACACCGGGGAGCTGTTTTTT. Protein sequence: CATSKGLAGTNTGELFF.

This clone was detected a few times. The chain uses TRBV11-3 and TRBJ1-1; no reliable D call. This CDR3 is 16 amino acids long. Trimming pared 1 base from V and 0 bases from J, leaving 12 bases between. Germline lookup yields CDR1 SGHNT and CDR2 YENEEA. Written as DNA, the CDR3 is TGTGCCAGCAGCTTAGGAGGCACCAAGATGAACACTGAAGCTTTCTTT. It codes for CASSLGGTKMNTEAFF.

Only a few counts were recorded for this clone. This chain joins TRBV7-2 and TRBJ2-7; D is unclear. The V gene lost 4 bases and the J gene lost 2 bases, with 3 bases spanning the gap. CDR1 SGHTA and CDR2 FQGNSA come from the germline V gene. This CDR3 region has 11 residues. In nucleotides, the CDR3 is TGTGCCAGCAGCTCCGCCTACGAGCAGTACTTC. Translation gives CASSSAYEQYF.

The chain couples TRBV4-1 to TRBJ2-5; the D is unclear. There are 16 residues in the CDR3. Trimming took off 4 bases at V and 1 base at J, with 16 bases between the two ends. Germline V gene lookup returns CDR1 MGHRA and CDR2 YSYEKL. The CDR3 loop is CASSLTIRHTQETQYF. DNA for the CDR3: TGCGCCAGCAGCCTAACGATCAGGCACACCCAAGAGACCCAGTACTTC.

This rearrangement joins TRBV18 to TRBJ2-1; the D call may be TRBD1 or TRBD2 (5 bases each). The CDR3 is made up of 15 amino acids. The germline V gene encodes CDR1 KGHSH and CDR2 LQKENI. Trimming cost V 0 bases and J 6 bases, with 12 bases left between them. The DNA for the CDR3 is TGTGCCAGCTCACCACCGGGGACGGCCCCCAATGAGCAGTTCTTC. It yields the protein CASSPPGTAPNEQFF.

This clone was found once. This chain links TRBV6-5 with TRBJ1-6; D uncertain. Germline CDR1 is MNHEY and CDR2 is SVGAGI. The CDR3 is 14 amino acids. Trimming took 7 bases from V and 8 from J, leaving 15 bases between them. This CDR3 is CASTQDIGYSPLHF. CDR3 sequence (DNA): TGTGCCAGCACCCAAGACATCGGGTATTCACCCCTCCACTTT.

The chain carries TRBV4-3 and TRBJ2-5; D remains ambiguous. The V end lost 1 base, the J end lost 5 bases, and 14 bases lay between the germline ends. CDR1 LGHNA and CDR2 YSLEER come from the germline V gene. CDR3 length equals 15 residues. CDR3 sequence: CASSQGSTWLETQYF. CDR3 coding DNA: TGCGCCAGCAGCCAAGGAAGTACGTGGTTGGAGACCCAGTACTTC.

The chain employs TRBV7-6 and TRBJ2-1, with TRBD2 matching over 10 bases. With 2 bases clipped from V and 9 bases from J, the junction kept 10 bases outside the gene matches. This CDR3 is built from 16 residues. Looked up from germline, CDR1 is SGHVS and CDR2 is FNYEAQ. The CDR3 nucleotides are TGTGCCAGCAGCTTAAGGGCTAGCGGGGGTTCTGGTGAGCAGTTCTTC. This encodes CASSLRASGGSGEQFF.

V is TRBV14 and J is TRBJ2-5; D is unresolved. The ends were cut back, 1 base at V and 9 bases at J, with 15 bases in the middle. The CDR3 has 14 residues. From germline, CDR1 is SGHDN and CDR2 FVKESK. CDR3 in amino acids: CASSQAGPSIAQYF. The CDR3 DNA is TGTGCCAGCAGCCAAGCAGGCCCCTCTATAGCCCAGTACTTC.

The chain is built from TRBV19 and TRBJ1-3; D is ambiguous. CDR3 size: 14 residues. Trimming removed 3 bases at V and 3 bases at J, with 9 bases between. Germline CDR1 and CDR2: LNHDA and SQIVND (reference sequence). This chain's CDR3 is CASSIQGYGNTIYF. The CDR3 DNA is TGTGCCAGTAGTATCCAAGGGTATGGAAACACCATATATTTT.

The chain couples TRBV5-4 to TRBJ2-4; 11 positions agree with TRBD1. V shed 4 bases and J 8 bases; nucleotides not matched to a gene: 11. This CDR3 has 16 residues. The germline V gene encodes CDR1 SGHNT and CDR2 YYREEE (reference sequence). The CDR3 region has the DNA TGTGCCAGCAGCCTTACTGGACAGGGGGCGGGAGACATTCAGTACTTC. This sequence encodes CASSLTGQGAGDIQYF.

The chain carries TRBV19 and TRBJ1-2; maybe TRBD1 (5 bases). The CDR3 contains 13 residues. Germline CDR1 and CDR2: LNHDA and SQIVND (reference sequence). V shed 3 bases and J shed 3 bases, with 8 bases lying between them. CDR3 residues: CASSIGTDYGYTF. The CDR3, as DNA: TGTGCCAGTAGTATTGGGACGGACTATGGCTACACCTTC.

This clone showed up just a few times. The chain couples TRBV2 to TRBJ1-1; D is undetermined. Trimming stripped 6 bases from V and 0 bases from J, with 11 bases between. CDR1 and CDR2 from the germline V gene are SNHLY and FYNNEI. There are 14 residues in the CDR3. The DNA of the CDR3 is TGTGCCAGCAGGGGTTTCCAGATGAACACTGAAGCTTTCTTT. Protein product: CASRGFQMNTEAFF.